This is a list of T cell receptor beta chains from one sample in a study of OX40 agonist ivuxolimab in advanced cancers. Repertoires were generated with immunoSEQ multiplex PCR, while TCRdb's copy carries only in-frame clones and drops some. Of about 100,000 clones listed, roughly 95% are singletons. The sequences come from CD4+ or CD8+ T cells sorted from blood, collected in a trial of the OX40 agonist ivuxolimab. These receptors were taken from an adult with an advanced solid tumor such as melanoma, head and neck, liver or kidney cancer. The CDR3 runs from the conserved cysteine through the conserved F or W. The D gene is left open where the match is weak. The size field is filled for only some rows; it gives once, few, many or a size class.

-	13	-	TRBJ1-2	TRBV6-4	TGTGCCAGCAGAAATCGGGAAGGAGATGGCTACACCTTC	CASRNREGDGYTF
-	15	-	TRBJ2-7	TRBV27	TGTGCCAGCAGTTTGGGTCGGACTATAACCCACGAGCAGTACTTC	CASSLGRTITHEQYF
TRBD2	15	-	TRBJ2-3	TRBV2	TGTGCCAGCAGCCGACTAGCGGGACCCACAGATACGCAGTATTTT	CASSRLAGPTDTQYF
-	12	-	TRBJ2-3	TRBV9	TGTGCCAGCAGCGTACAGGGGGATACGCAGTATTTT	CASSVQGDTQYF
TRBD1	15	-	TRBJ1-5	TRBV19	TGTGCCATAGGGTACGGGACAGGGATACATCAGCCCCAGCATTTT	CAIGYGTGIHQPQHF
-	15	-	TRBJ1-4	TRBV30	TGTGCCTGGAAGAGACAGGTCGGAGGTCAAGAAAAACTGTTTTTT	CAWKRQVGGQEKLFF
-	15	once	TRBJ2-7	TRBV18	TGTGCCAGCTCACCTGGAGGGGGCGAATTGACGAAACAGTACTTC	CASSPGGGELTKQYF
TRBD2	15	-	TRBJ2-2	TRBV28	TGTGCCAGCAGGCGGACTAGCGGGAACACCGGGGAGCTGTTTTTT	CASRRTSGNTGELFF
-	15	-	TRBJ2-3	TRBV4-3	TGCGCCAGCAGCCAAAGACAGACGGTCACAGATACGCAGTATTTT	CASSQRQTVTDTQYF
-	16	once	TRBJ1-1	TRBV27	TGTGCCAGCAGTTTATCGGACTCTTCAGGGACCACTGAAGCTTTCTTT	CASSLSDSSGTTEAFF
TRBD2	13	once	TRBJ2-1	TRBV6-1	TGTGCCAGCAGGACTAGCGGTGACAATGAGCAGTTCTTC	CASRTSGDNEQFF
TRBD1	15	-	TRBJ1-2	TRBV4-1	TGCGCCAGCAGCCAAGATAGGGGGCCGGGCTATGGCTACACCTTC	CASSQDRGPGYGYTF
-	15	-	TRBJ2-1	TRBV7-3	TGTGCCAGCAGCTTATCTGGGGGAGTGGACAATGAGCAGTTCTTC	CASSLSGGVDNEQFF
-	15	-	TRBJ2-6	TRBV18	TGTGCCAGCTCACCATCCGGCTCTGGGGCCAACGTCCTGACTTTC	CASSPSGSGANVLTF
-	15	-	TRBJ2-5	TRBV5-6	TGTGCCAGCACCCCCCGGGGTCCTGGGCGGGAGACCCAGTACTTC	CASTPRGPGRETQYF
TRBD1	18	-	TRBJ2-7	TRBV30	TGTGCCTGGAGTTTTTTTGGGACAGGGGGCCTAGTTACCTACGAGCAGTACTTC	CAWSFFGTGGLVTYEQYF
-	14	-	TRBJ2-3	TRBV4-3	TGCGCCAGCAGCCAAGACAGGAGCACAGATACGCAGTATTTT	CASSQDRSTDTQYF
-	12	-	TRBJ1-1	TRBV19	TGTGCCAGTAGTATAGAGAGGACTGAAGCTTTCTTT	CASSIERTEAFF
TRBD2	15	-	TRBJ2-7	TRBV29-1	TGCAGCGTTGGGGGTAGCGGGGCGATACTGGCCGAGCAGTACTTC	CSVGGSGAILAEQYF
-	14	once	TRBJ2-7	TRBV5-1	TGCGCCAGCAGCTTGGCTACCGACTCCTACGAGCAGTACTTC	CASSLATDSYEQYF
-	16	-	TRBJ2-2	TRBV7-7	TGTGCTAGCAGCTTAGTGGCAGGGGCGAACACCGGGGAGCTGTTTTTT	CASSLVAGANTGELFF
-	15	-	TRBJ1-3	TRBV13	TGTGCCAGCAGCCTACTGGGGGCATCTGGAAACACCATATATTTT	CASSLLGASGNTIYF
-	13	-	TRBJ2-1	TRBV12-5	TGTGCTAGTGGTTTGCTACCACGGGTTGAGCAGTTCTTC	CASGLLPRVEQFF
TRBD1	15	-	TRBJ1-2	TRBV6-6	TGTGCCAGCAGCACTCCCGGGACAGGGAGCTATGGCTACACCTTC	CASSTPGTGSYGYTF
-	15	-	TRBJ1-4	TRBV28	TGTGCCAGCAGCTGGGCCCCTCCGACTAATGAAAAACTGTTTTTT	CASSWAPPTNEKLFF
TRBD2	15	-	TRBJ2-1	TRBV5-4	TGTGCCAGCAGCTTGACTAGCGGGAGGGCCGGTGAGCAGTTCTTC	CASSLTSGRAGEQFF
TRBD1	16	-	TRBJ2-7	TRBV27	TGTGCCAGCAGTTTTCATAGACAGGGGGCGACCTACGAGCAGTACTTC	CASSFHRQGATYEQYF
TRBD1	16	-	TRBJ2-3	TRBV6-5	TGTGCCAGCAGTTACACCGGGACAGGGGGCGCAGATACGCAGTATTTT	CASSYTGTGGADTQYF
-	15	-	TRBJ1-3	TRBV4-3	TGCGCCAGCAGCCAAGATGGGAGCTCTGGAAACACCATATATTTT	CASSQDGSSGNTIYF
-	13	-	TRBJ2-5	TRBV19	TGTGCCAGTAGTATAGGGGGGAGTGAGACCCAGTACTTC	CASSIGGSETQYF
TRBD1	15	few	TRBJ2-7	TRBV7-6	TGTGCCAGCAGCTTAAAACCGGGACAGAACTACGAGCAGTACTTC	CASSLKPGQNYEQYF
TRBD1	14	-	TRBJ1-2	TRBV11-1	TGTGCCAGCAGCTGGGGACAGAAGTCCTATGGCTACACCTTC	CASSWGQKSYGYTF
-	14	-	TRBJ1-6	TRBV11-2	TGTGCCAGCAGCCGGGAGCAGGTTAATTCACCCCTCCACTTT	CASSREQVNSPLHF
-	12	-	TRBJ2-3	TRBV7-9	TGTGCCAGCAGCCCCAGCACAGATACGCAGTATTTT	CASSPSTDTQYF
-	15	-	TRBJ2-3	TRBV7-2	TGTGCCAGCAGCTTATGGGGAATTAGCACAGATACGCAGTATTTT	CASSLWGISTDTQYF
TRBD1	14	-	TRBJ2-5	TRBV5-1	TGCGCCAGCAGCCAAACAGGGGCGGGAGAGACCCAGTACTTC	CASSQTGAGETQYF
-	13	few	TRBJ1-2	TRBV19	TGTGCCAGTAGTGTGGAAGAACACTATGGCTACACCTTC	CASSVEEHYGYTF
-	12	-	TRBJ2-1	TRBV7-2	TGTGCCAGCAGCGCCGGGACGCGGGAGCAGTTCTTC	CASSAGTREQFF
-	16	-	TRBJ2-1	TRBV11-3	TGTGCCAGCAGCCCAGGTCGGTCGATCTCCTACAATGAGCAGTTCTTC	CASSPGRSISYNEQFF
-	14	-	TRBJ1-6	TRBV5-8	TGTGCCAGCAGCTTATGGACACGTAATTCACCCCTCCACTTT	CASSLWTRNSPLHF